This is a list of T cell receptor beta chains from one sample in a study of CD8+CD57+ T cells in acquired aplastic anemia. From the reads, TCRdb called clonotypes with MiXCR, one entry per CDR3 protein. The sample shows some 160,000 distinct CDR3 sequences, around half of them seen only once. The sequencing input was sorted CD4+, CD8+, or CD8+CD57+ T cells (not recorded which) from PBMCs. These receptors all stem from a human donor with aplastic anemia. CDR3s include the opening cysteine and the closing phenylalanine or tryptophan. The order of the fields is V gene, clone size, D gene, J gene, CDR3 protein, CDR3 DNA. The D gene is left open where the match is weak. Expanded clones get a size class; other rows say once, few or many, or leave the size out.

TRBV7-3	many	TRBD1	TRBJ2-3	CASSFHPPGGTKDTQYF	TGTGCCAGCAGCTTCCACCCCCCAGGGGGAACGAAAGATACGCAGTATTTT
TRBV5-6	few	-	TRBJ2-4	CASSRARGAKNIQYF	TGTGCCAGCAGCCGTGCCCGTGGGGCCAAAAACATTCAGTACTTC
TRBV12-3/TRBV12-4	many	-	TRBJ2-3	CASSLRAGSPDTQYF	TGTGCCAGCAGTTTAAGGGCAGGGTCCCCAGATACGCAGTATTTT
TRBV20-1	-	TRBD1	TRBJ2-3	CSANSQGVTDTQYF	TGCAGTGCAAATTCACAGGGGGTAACAGATACGCAGTATTTT
TRBV5-1	-	TRBD2	TRBJ2-7	CASSSGLAGEYEQYF	TGCGCCAGCAGCTCCGGACTAGCGGGGGAGTACGAGCAGTACTTC
TRBV12-3/TRBV12-4	-	-	TRBJ2-3	CASSPLRDPVPDTQYF	TGTGCCAGCAGTCCCCTCCGGGACCCGGTTCCAGATACGCAGTATTTT
TRBV29-1	-	-	TRBJ2-1	CSVEQAGQWSSYNEQFF	TGCAGCGTTGAACAGGCGGGACAGTGGAGCTCCTACAATGAGCAGTTCTTC
TRBV20-1	-	-	TRBJ2-7	CSGPRLYEQHF	TGCAGTGGGCCGCGACTCTACGAGCAGCACTTC
TRBV6-1	-	-	TRBJ2-4	CASSISTGENIQYF	TGTGCCAGCAGTATTTCGACAGGAGAAAACATTCAGTACTTC
TRBV5-1	many	-	TRBJ2-3	CASSPGREGDTQYF	TGCGCCAGCAGCCCGGGGCGTGAGGGAGATACGCAGTATTTT
TRBV19	many	TRBD1	TRBJ2-5	CASSMTGTVGAQYF	TGTGCCAGTAGTATGACCGGGACAGTTGGGGCCCAGTACTTC
TRBV24-1	-	-	TRBJ1-2	CATSDFQARSYGYTF	TGTGCCACCAGTGATTTTCAGGCGAGGAGCTATGGCTACACCTTC
TRBV12-3/TRBV12-4	-	-	TRBJ2-6	CASSPQGFFTGANVLTF	TGTGCCAGCAGTCCACAGGGATTCTTCACGGGGGCCAACGTCCTGACTTTC
TRBV10-3	few	TRBD2	TRBJ2-3	CAIRASSGRADDTQYF	TGTGCCATCAGGGCAAGTAGCGGGAGGGCCGACGATACGCAGTATTTT
TRBV10-3	-	TRBD1	TRBJ2-5	CAISRQGEETQYF	TGTGCCATCTCACGACAGGGGGAAGAGACCCAGTACTTC
TRBV6-5	-	-	TRBJ1-2	CASSYSQGRTYGYTF	TGTGCCAGCAGTTACTCCCAGGGGCGTACCTATGGCTACACCTTC
TRBV12-3/TRBV12-4	many	TRBD1	TRBJ1-1	CASIRRQGAGNAEAFF	TGTGCCAGCATCCGGCGACAGGGAGCAGGGAACGCTGAAGCTTTCTTT
TRBV6-2/TRBV6-3	many	-	TRBJ2-3	CASKSIDTQYF	TGTGCCAGCAAATCCATAGATACGCAGTATTTT
TRBV20-1	many	-	TRBJ1-6	CSASDGGVPNSPLHF	TGCAGTGCTTCGGACGGGGGAGTTCCGAATTCACCCCTCCACTTT
TRBV20-1	-	-	TRBJ1-5	CSAVEGLNQPQHF	TGCAGTGCGGTCGAAGGGTTAAATCAGCCCCAGCATTTT
TRBV29-1	-	-	TRBJ1-1	CSAKTGNTEAFF	TGCAGCGCTAAAACAGGGAACACTGAAGCTTTCTTT
TRBV7-9	-	-	TRBJ2-2	CASSLAAGGELFF	TGTGCCAGCAGCTTAGCGGCTGGCGGGGAGCTGTTTTTT
TRBV9	once	TRBD1	TRBJ2-1	CASSDHRGLGLLGTQSSYNEQFF	TGTGCCAGCAGCGACCACAGGGGGCTCGGACTCCTCGGGACCCAAAGCTCCTACAATGAGCAGTTCTTC
TRBV6-5	many	-	TRBJ1-1	CASSYQVRNTEAFF	TGTGCCAGCAGTTACCAGGTTAGAAACACTGAAGCTTTCTTT
TRBV20-1	many	-	TRBJ1-1	CSASSYTGPMNTEAFF	TGCAGTGCTAGTAGCTACACAGGACCAATGAACACTGAAGCTTTCTTT
TRBV5-6	many	TRBD2	TRBJ2-7	CASSLGALQREDEQYF	TGTGCCAGCAGCTTGGGGGCGCTACAGCGGGAGGACGAGCAGTACTTC
TRBV15	-	-	TRBJ2-2	CATTGEGTGELFF	TGTGCCACCACAGGGGAGGGCACCGGGGAGCTGTTTTTT
TRBV10-3	-	-	TRBJ2-1	CASSYKDERYEQFF	TGTGCCAGCAGTTACAAAGACGAGCGGTATGAGCAGTTCTTC